The 2 T cell receptor beta chains below were found in one sample sequenced in a study of blood T cell repertoires in COVID-19. Some clones are missing from TCRdb's copy, which holds only in-frame ones; the method was immunoSEQ multiplex PCR. The profile shows around 210,000 clones, approximately 80% of them singletons. Material: peripheral blood. These receptors came from a woman of 80 years or more with COVID-19, enrolled during active disease.

The chain is built from TRBV5-1 and TRBJ1-1; D is ambiguous. The CDR3 extends over 13 amino acids. Between the trimmed V and J ends, which lost 3 bases and 0 bases, there was a span of 6 bases. Looked up from germline, CDR1 is SGHRS and CDR2 is YFSETQ. The CDR3 region has the DNA TGCGCCAGCAGCTCGAGCGTGAACACTGAAGCTTTCTTT. Its translation: CASSSSVNTEAFF.

The chain recombines TRBV9 with TRBJ2-2, with 8 bases aligning to TRBD2. The CDR3 loop spans 13 amino acids. V dropped 6 bases and J dropped 6; count of bases not matched to a gene: 4. Germline values: CDR1 SGDLS, CDR2 YYNGEE. The chain's CDR3 is CASTPGGSGELFF. CDR3 nucleotide sequence: TGTGCCAGCACCCCGGGGGGGTCCGGGGAGCTGTTTTTT.